This T cell receptor beta chain was found in a study of patients and donors after allogeneic stem cell transplantation. Each CDR3 protein gets one entry after TCRdb re-called the RT-PCR reads with MiXCR. The data hold approximately 250,000 distinct CDR3 sequences, with 13% to 15% observed a single time. CDR1 and CDR2 from the germline V gene are DFQATT and SNEGSKA (reference sequence). The CDR3 is made up of 14 amino acids. The V gene lost 1 base and the J gene lost 3 bases, with 10 bases spanning the gap. The chain combines TRBV20-1 with TRBJ2-1; no reliable D call. The clonotype originates from a human donor who was either an allogeneic HSCT recipient or a stem cell or donor lymphocyte infusion donor (not recorded which). It is not recorded whose cells these are; they may come from a transplant donor. The sample taken for sequencing was blood, either unsorted or a sorted T cell fraction (not recorded which). This CDR3 reads CSARGQEVYNEQFF. CDR3 in DNA: TGCAGTGCTAGAGGGCAGGAAGTCTACAATGAGCAGTTCTTC.